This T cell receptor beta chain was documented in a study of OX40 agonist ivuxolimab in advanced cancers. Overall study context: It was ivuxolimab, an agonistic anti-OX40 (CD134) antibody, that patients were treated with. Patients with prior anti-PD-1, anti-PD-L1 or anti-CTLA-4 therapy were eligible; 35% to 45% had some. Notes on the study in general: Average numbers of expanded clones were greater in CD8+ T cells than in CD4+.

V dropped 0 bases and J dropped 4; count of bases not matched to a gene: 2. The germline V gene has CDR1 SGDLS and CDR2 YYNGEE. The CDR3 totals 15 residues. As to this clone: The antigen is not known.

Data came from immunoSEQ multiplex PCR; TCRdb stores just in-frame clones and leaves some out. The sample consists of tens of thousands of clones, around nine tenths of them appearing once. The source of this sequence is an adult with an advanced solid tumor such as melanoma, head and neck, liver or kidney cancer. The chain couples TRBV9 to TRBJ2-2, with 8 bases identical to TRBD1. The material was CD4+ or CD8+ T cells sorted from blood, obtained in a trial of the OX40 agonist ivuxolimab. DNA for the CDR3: TGTGCCAGCAGCGTAGTACAGGGGGGCACCGGGGAGCTGTTTTTT. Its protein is CASSVVQGGTGELFF.